The 28 T cell receptor beta chains given below trace back to one sample, sequenced in a study of T cell repertoires in cytomegalovirus infection. TCRdb analysed the reads with MiXCR anew, one entry per CDR3 protein. Here the sample spans around 170,000 distinct CDR3 sequences, approximately 15% being singletons. The sample consisted of PBMCs. These receptors came from a human donor in good health (CMV status not recorded). Some clones in this sample may be carry-over from other donors' samples.

Notes on this clonotype: At one end the junction does not follow the germline gene, possibly because of a read error. The CDR3 protein is CASRFGQGTNTEAFF. For the CDR3, the DNA is TGTGCCAGCCGTTTCGGGCAGGGGACGAACACTGAAGCTTTCTTT. The V call is TRBV28, the J call TRBJ1-1; D perhaps matches TRBD1 (6 bases). Germline loops: CDR1 MDHEN, CDR2 SYDVKM. The CDR3 sequence is 15 residues long.

This clonotype has ten or more counts. This chain uses TRBV7-2 with TRBJ2-7; TRBD1 might be the D (6 bases). Trimming pared 3 bases from V and 4 bases from J, leaving 10 bases between. CDR1 and CDR2 from the germline V gene are SGHTA and FQGNSA. The CDR3 consists of 13 residues. The CDR3 sequence: CASSLATGYEQYF. CDR3 nucleotides: TGTGCCAGCAGCTTGGCAACAGGGTACGAGCAGTACTTC. Full variable domain (remainder filled in from reference TRBV7-2 and TRBJ2-7): GAGVSQSPSNKVTEKGKDVELRCDPISGHTALYWYRQSLGQGLEFLIYFQGNSAPDKSGLPSDRFSAERTGGSVSTLTIQRTQQEDSAVYLCASSLATGYEQYFGPGTRLTVT.

This clonotype was observed many times. This sequence joins TRBV4-1 and TRBJ1-1; D uncertain. V gave up 0 bases and J gave up 1 base, with 15 bases separating them. The germline CDR1 and CDR2 sequences are MGHRA and YSYEKL. The CDR3 has 17 amino acids. CDR3 bases: TGCGCCAGCAGCCAAGATCGTTTCACAGTAAGGAACACTGAAGCTTTCTTT. Translation gives CASSQDRFTVRNTEAFF.

The chain uses TRBV14 and TRBJ2-7, with 7 bases lining up with TRBD2. V dropped 7 bases and J dropped 0; count of bases not matched to a gene: 3. Germline loops: CDR1 SGHDN, CDR2 FVKESK. The CDR3 loop spans 13 amino acids. The CDR3 protein is CASTPSGSYEQYF. The CDR3 coding sequence is TGTGCCAGCACACCTAGCGGCTCCTACGAGCAGTACTTC.

This clonotype has a handful of counts. The chain joins TRBV7-6 to TRBJ1-1; 12 nucleotides match TRBD1. After removal of 5 bases from V and 3 bases from J, the junction contained 13 bases not matched to a gene. Germline CDR1 SGHVS, CDR2 FNYEAQ. CDR3 length: 18 amino acids. In DNA, the CDR3 is TGTGCCAGCAGCCCCCCCGGGACAGGGGGCCGAAGGGACACTGAAGCTTTCTTT. Residues: CASSPPGTGGRRDTEAFF.

In its sample, this clonotype was seen a few times. This chain joins TRBV28 and TRBJ2-7; 7 nucleotides align to TRBD1. CDR1 and CDR2 from the germline V gene are MDHEN and SYDVKM. CDR3 length equals 14 residues. V lost 3 bases, J lost 0 bases, and 2 bases stayed unmatched. Here the CDR3 DNA reads TGTGCCAGCAGTTTGTCAGGGGGCTCCTACGAGCAGTACTTC. Its translation is CASSLSGGSYEQYF. The full variable domain, with the rest looked up from reference TRBV28 and TRBJ2-7, is DVKVTQSSRYLVKRTGEKVFLECVQDMDHENMFWYRQDPGLGLRLIYFSYDVKMKEKGDIPEGYSVSREKKERFSLILESASTNQTSMYLCASSLSGGSYEQYFGPGTRLTVT.

Of note for this clonotype: Given a much more abundant clone one base away, this may be a read error. CDR3 bases: TGTGCCAGCAGTTTATTCAAGGGAGACCGACGGGACGAGCAGTACTTC. This encodes CASSLFKGDRRDEQYF. This chain uses TRBV28 with TRBJ2-7, with a tentative D call TRBD2 (5 bases). The CDR3 is 16 residues long. The V and J ends lost 1 base and 5 bases respectively, with 18 bases between them. CDR1 and CDR2 from the germline V gene are MDHEN and SYDVKM.

This chain links TRBV27 with TRBJ1-1; D is unclear. Germline assignment: CDR1 MNHEY and CDR2 SMNVEV (reference sequence). Trimming removed 8 bases at V and 1 base at J, with 8 bases between. The CDR3 loop spans 12 amino acids. The DNA of the CDR3 is TGTGCCAGCCAACAGTCGAACACTGAAGCTTTCTTT. Its translation is CASQQSNTEAFF.

This clonotype was detected only a few times. In DNA form, the CDR3 reads TGCAGCGTTGAGTCGGGGGGAGAGACCCAGTACTTC. Its protein product is CSVESGGETQYF. The rearrangement joins TRBV29-1 to TRBJ2-5; 7 nucleotides line up with TRBD2. This CDR3 spans 12 amino acids. Germline V gene lookup returns CDR1 SQVTM and CDR2 ANQGSEA. V shed 3 bases, J shed 4 bases, and the junction held 2 bases outside the gene matches.

This clonotype was detected a few times. V usage is TRBV19 and J usage is TRBJ1-5; D not certain. The ends were cut back, 7 bases at V and 3 bases at J, with 16 bases in the middle. This CDR3 is 15 amino acids long. Germline CDR1 and CDR2: LNHDA and SQIVND (reference sequence). CDR3 in amino acids: CASTDVQGFNQPQHF. In nucleotides, the CDR3 is TGTGCCAGTACCGACGTTCAAGGATTCAATCAGCCCCAGCATTTT.

The rearrangement joins TRBV6-8 to TRBJ1-1; D unclear. Germline V CDR1 and CDR2: MNHGY, SAAAGT. V was trimmed by 6 bases and J by 0 bases, leaving 17 bases between them. The CDR3 totals 16 residues. The DNA of the CDR3 is TGTGCCAGCAGCCGGGCAACTAAACGCATGAACACTGAAGCTTTCTTT. Protein product: CASSRATKRMNTEAFF.

This clonotype has a single count. V usage is TRBV19 and J usage is TRBJ1-1; 7 bases map to TRBD1. Germline-derived CDR1 and CDR2 are LNHDA and SQIVND (reference sequence). V lost 7 bases to trimming and J lost 7 bases; unmatched junction nucleotides: 6. The CDR3 is made up of 12 amino acids. The CDR3 nucleotides read TGTGCCAGTACCCCAGGGGGACTTGAAGCTTTCTTT. Translation: CASTPGGLEAFF.

This clonotype was observed many times. Sequence at one end of the junction differs from germline and may be a read error. The genes are TRBV6-1 and TRBJ2-5; D unclear. CDR3 size: 12 residues. Germline CDR1 is MNHNS and CDR2 is SASEGT. The CDR3 loop reads CASSHRGRPPHF. The DNA of the CDR3 is TGTGCCAGCAGTCACCGAGGCAGGCCCCCCCACTTC.

This clonotype was detected ten times or more. The CDR3 loop reads CSARDPRGLSTDTQYF. The CDR3 nucleotides read TGCAGTGCTAGAGACCCCCGGGGTCTTAGCACAGATACGCAGTATTTT. V usage is TRBV20-1 and J usage is TRBJ2-3; possibly TRBD2 for D (5 bases). CDR3 length: 16 residues. V shed 0 bases and J shed 0 bases, with 13 bases lying between them. Per germline, CDR1 DFQATT and CDR2 SNEGSKA (reference sequence).

A few counts support this clonotype. This CDR3 reads CASTPAGSYEQYF. The CDR3 DNA follows: TGTGCCAGCACTCCAGCGGGGTCCTACGAGCAGTACTTC. V and J are TRBV6-6 and TRBJ2-7; TRBD2 agrees at 7 bases. The CDR3 totals 13 residues. The trim removed 7 bases at V and 1 base at J, leaving 4 bases unmatched. Germline V gene data show CDR1 as MNHNY and CDR2 as SVGAGI (reference sequence).

This clonotype was seen repeatedly, ten times or more. This sequence joins TRBV6-2 or TRBV6-3 and TRBJ1-1, with D unclear. Germline CDR1 reads MNHEY; CDR2 reads SVGEGT. The CDR3 totals 12 residues. With 4 bases removed from V and 3 bases from J, the gap between germline ends came to 6 bases. This CDR3 is CASSLRDTEAFF. The CDR3 nucleotides are TGTGCCAGCAGTTTACGAGACACTGAAGCTTTCTTT.

This clonotype was counted at least ten times. V gene TRBV7-8 combines with J gene TRBJ2-3; D is unresolved. The CDR3 has 14 amino acids. From germline, CDR1 is SGHVS and CDR2 FQNEAQ. Trimming took 1 base from V and 0 from J, leaving 5 bases between them. The CDR3 bases are TGTGCCAGCAGCTTAGGGTCTAGCACAGATACGCAGTATTTT. Translation gives CASSLGSSTDTQYF.

The chain joins TRBV11-2 to TRBJ2-2; D not certain. Trimming removed 3 bases at V and 1 base at J, with 6 bases between. From germline, CDR1 is SGHAT and CDR2 FQNNGV. The CDR3 runs to 14 residues. The DNA for the CDR3 is TGTGCCAGCAGCTTCTCCAGGAACACCGGGGAGCTGTTTTTT. It translates to CASSFSRNTGELFF. The variable domain in full, with the rest retrieved from reference TRBV11-2 and TRBJ2-2, is EAGVAQSPRYKIIEKRQSVAFWCNPISGHATLYWYQQILGQGPKLLIQFQNNGVVDDSQLPKDRFSAERLKGVDSTLKIQPAKLEDSAVYLCASSFSRNTGELFFGEGSRLTVL.

The J gene is TRBJ1-1, the V gene TRBV6-6; D remains ambiguous. CDR3 length equals 15 residues. The germline V and J ends were trimmed by 5 bases and 5 bases, with 18 bases remaining between them. Germline-derived CDR1 and CDR2 are MNHNY and SVGAGI (reference sequence). CDR3 sequence (DNA): TGTGCCAGCAGTACATCCTTGCGGACCGGTACTGAAGCTTTCTTT. Translated, it gives CASSTSLRTGTEAFF.

There are many counts of this clonotype. The chain combines TRBV19 with TRBJ1-1; 11 bases map to TRBD1. The CDR3 spans 15 residues. Germline CDR1 and CDR2: LNHDA and SQIVND (reference sequence). With V trimmed by 6 bases and J by 5 bases, 8 bases remained unmatched. The CDR3 is CASSLGQGGSTEAFF. The CDR3 nucleotides read TGTGCCAGTAGCCTGGGACAGGGGGGAAGTACTGAAGCTTTCTTT.

V is TRBV6-5 and J is TRBJ2-5; either TRBD1 or TRBD2 may supply D (6 bases each). The CDR3 is 14 amino acids. Per germline, CDR1 MNHEY and CDR2 SVGAGI. V was trimmed by 2 bases and J by 5 bases, leaving 12 bases between them. The CDR3 is CASSYGGLAETQYF. In DNA, the CDR3 is TGTGCCAGCAGTTACGGGGGGCTTGCGGAGACCCAGTACTTC.

This clonotype was seen many times. The chain links TRBV5-1 to TRBJ2-7; D is unclear. Deletions cut 0 bases from V and 0 bases from J, with 13 bases between. The CDR3 runs to 16 residues. The germline CDR1 and CDR2 sequences are SGHRS and YFSETQ. The CDR3 loop reads CASSLAFLSSSYEQYF. CDR3 in DNA: TGCGCCAGCAGCTTGGCATTTCTATCCTCCTCCTACGAGCAGTACTTC.

This clonotype showed up just a few times. The chain combines TRBV11-2 with TRBJ2-3; the match to TRBD2 covers 7 bases. Germline V gives CDR1 SGHAT, CDR2 FQNNGV. This CDR3 is built from 15 residues. The V gene end was trimmed by 7 bases and the J gene end by 0 bases; junction bases not matched to a gene: 7. The CDR3 protein is CASIPPAGSTDTQYF. The CDR3, as DNA: TGTGCCAGCATCCCGCCAGCGGGGAGCACAGATACGCAGTATTTT.

This rearrangement joins TRBV3-1 to TRBJ1-1, with D maybe TRBD1 (5 bases). Germline lookup yields CDR1 LGHDT and CDR2 YNNKEL (reference sequence). V was clipped by 1 base and J by 4 bases, with 13 bases between them. The CDR3 contains 15 residues. The CDR3 region has the DNA TGTGCCAGCAGCCAAGGTTTTGGGCAGGGCACTGAAGCTTTCTTT. Protein product: CASSQGFGQGTEAFF.

This chain uses TRBV19 with TRBJ1-5, with D unresolved. The CDR3 has 15 amino acids. CDR1 is LNHDA and CDR2 is SQIVND in the germline V gene (reference sequence). With 7 bases removed from V and 6 bases from J, the gap between germline ends came to 19 bases. The CDR3 nucleotides are TGTGCCAGTACCCCTCTGAAGGGAAGTCGTCAGCCCCAGCATTTT. It translates to CASTPLKGSRQPQHF.

The sample holds a few counts of this clonotype. The chain links TRBV24-1 to TRBJ2-5, with 10 bases matching TRBD2. This CDR3 has 17 amino acids. Germline V gene lookup returns CDR1 KGHDR and CDR2 SFDVKD. The V segment lost 5 bases and the J segment 8 bases; nucleotides outside the gene matches: 16. DNA for the CDR3: TGTGCCACCAGTGGCCAAGAGCGGGGGGGACCAAGAGAAACCCAGTACTTC. Translation: CATSGQERGGPRETQYF.

The rearrangement uses TRBV5-8 and TRBJ2-7; 9 bases are a match to TRBD2. Germline V gene data show CDR1 as SGHTS and CDR2 as YDEGEE. The CDR3 loop spans 15 amino acids. V lost 4 bases to trimming and J lost 7 bases; unmatched junction nucleotides: 12. CDR3 amino acids: CASSLGLARTGEQYF. As DNA, the CDR3 is TGTGCCAGCAGCCTGGGACTAGCAAGGACTGGTGAGCAGTACTTC. The full variable domain, completed using reference TRBV5-8 and TRBJ2-7, is EAGVTQSPTHLIKTRGQQATLRCSPISGHTSVYWYQQALGLGLQFLLWYDEGEERNRGNFPPRFSGRQFPNYSSELNVNALELEDSALYLCASSLGLARTGEQYFGPGTRLTVT.

In its sample, this clonotype was seen many times. V gene TRBV7-3 combines with J gene TRBJ2-3; TRBD2 is a possible D gene (5 bases). The V end lost 5 bases, the J end lost 0 bases, and 9 bases lay between the germline ends. The CDR3 is made up of 14 amino acids. The germline CDR1 and CDR2 sequences are SGHTA and FQGTGA. CDR3 protein: CASSRGLSTDTQYF. In DNA form, the CDR3 reads TGTGCCAGCAGCCGCGGACTTAGCACAGATACGCAGTATTTT.